This passage covers 31 T cell receptor beta chains from one sample sequenced in a study of shared clonotypes between healthy human individuals. Some clones are missing from TCRdb's copy, which holds only in-frame ones; the method was immunoSEQ multiplex PCR. This table has millions of clones, around 90% appearing once. The sequenced sample consisted of naive CD4+ T cells sorted from blood. Subset indicated: CD45RA+ positively selected. These receptors were obtained from a young man in good health.

This chain uses TRBV10-3 with TRBJ2-7, with 8 bases aligning to TRBD2. The CDR3 contains 15 residues. V shed 3 bases, J shed 3 bases, and the junction held 7 bases outside the gene matches. Germline CDR1 ENHRY, CDR2 SYGVKD. CDR3 sequence reads: CAISEATSAGYEQYF. DNA for the CDR3: TGTGCCATCAGTGAAGCGACTAGCGCGGGCTACGAGCAGTACTTC.

The rearrangement joins TRBV5-8 to TRBJ1-5; D remains ambiguous. The germline gives CDR1 SGHTS, CDR2 YDEGEE. Trimming took 0 bases from V and 9 from J, leaving 7 bases between them. This CDR3 is built from 12 residues. The CDR3: CASSLGPRPQHF. DNA for the CDR3: TGTGCCAGCAGCTTGGGGCCGAGGCCCCAGCATTTT.

The rearrangement links TRBV6-1 to TRBJ1-2; D may be TRBD1 (5 bases). Germline V gene sequence: CDR1 MNHNS, CDR2 SASEGT. CDR3 length equals 12 residues. The V end was cut by 6 bases, the J end by 4 bases, with 9 bases between. CDR3 coding DNA: TGTGCCAGCAGCGGGACCATCTATGGCTACACCTTC. This translates into CASSGTIYGYTF.

This clone was recorded only once. The genes are TRBV5-1 and TRBJ2-7; 12 bases fit TRBD2. This CDR3 is built from 14 residues. The germline gives CDR1 SGHRS, CDR2 YFSETQ. V lost 2 bases and J lost 11; bases outside the gene matches: 8. Here the CDR3 reads CASSLETSGRVKYF. The CDR3 DNA sequence: TGCGCCAGCAGCTTAGAGACTAGCGGGAGAGTAAAGTACTTC.

This clone was recorded only once. One end of the junction fails to match germline, which may point to a read error. The chain links TRBV7-7 to TRBJ2-3, with D maybe TRBD2 (5 bases). In germline, CDR1 is SSHAT, CDR2 FNYEAQ (reference sequence). The CDR3 contains 14 residues. The CDR3 DNA reads as TGTGCTAGCAGCTTAGATGGCGGGCCAGATACGCAGTATTTT. Its protein product is CASSLDGGPDTQYF.

The rearrangement joins TRBV6-1 to TRBJ1-5; 11 positions match TRBD1. The CDR3 contains 17 residues. V gave up 0 bases and J gave up 3 bases; unmatched junction bases: 4. The germline CDR1 and CDR2 sequences are MNHNS and SASEGT. For the CDR3, the DNA is TGTGCCAGCAGTGAAGCCAGGACAGGGGGCTTCAATCAGCCCCAGCATTTT. It translates to CASSEARTGGFNQPQHF.

The sample holds one count of this clone. The J gene is TRBJ1-5, the V gene TRBV11-2, with a weak D call TRBD1 (6 bases). The CDR3 sequence is 13 residues long. Germline V gives CDR1 SGHAT, CDR2 FQNNGV. Trimming took 4 bases from V and 7 from J, leaving 11 bases between them. The CDR3 coding sequence is TGTGCCAGCAGCTCAGGGGTTGGGCAGCCCCAGCATTTT. It translates to CASSSGVGQPQHF.

Notes on this clone: Distinct nucleotide sequences in the sample also encode this CDR3. The chain recombines TRBV6-5 with TRBJ2-2; D call uncertain. The CDR3 consists of 13 residues. V shed 0 bases and J shed 5 bases, with 4 bases lying between them. Germline V gene lookup returns CDR1 MNHEY and CDR2 SVGAGI. CDR3 coding DNA: TGTGCCAGCAGTTACTCTTTTACCGGGGAGCTGTTTTTT. This encodes CASSYSFTGELFF.

The J gene is TRBJ1-1, the V gene TRBV11-3; 7 nucleotides agree with TRBD1. V gave up 2 bases and J gave up 2 bases; unmatched junction bases: 2. Germline CDR1 SGHNT, CDR2 YENEEA. The CDR3 consists of 14 residues. CDR3 sequence (DNA): TGTGCCAGCAGCTTACAGGGGGGCAACACTGAAGCTTTCTTT. Protein: CASSLQGGNTEAFF.

In its sample, this clone was seen once. The chain links TRBV6-5 to TRBJ1-1; 9 nucleotides match TRBD1. This CDR3 region has 14 residues. V lost 2 bases, J lost 6 bases, and 4 bases stayed unmatched. Per germline, CDR1 MNHEY and CDR2 SVGAGI. The CDR3 here is CASSYDRDRAEAFF. In DNA, the CDR3 is TGTGCCAGCAGTTACGACCGGGACAGGGCTGAAGCTTTCTTT.

The rearrangement joins TRBV7-2 to TRBJ2-5; 9 bases agree with TRBD2. The CDR3 consists of 16 residues. The V segment lost 5 bases and the J segment 0 bases; nucleotides outside the gene matches: 7. CDR1 and CDR2 (germline): SGHTA, FQGNSA. This chain's CDR3 is CASSLRASGNQETQYF. CDR3 in DNA: TGTGCCAGCAGCCTTCGTGCTAGCGGGAACCAAGAGACCCAGTACTTC.

As to this clone: Different DNA sequences within this sample yield the same CDR3. The rearrangement uses TRBV5-6 and TRBJ2-1; weak D call: TRBD1 (5 bases). Germline assignment: CDR1 SGHDT and CDR2 YYEEEE. Trimming took off 4 bases at V and 0 bases at J, with 8 bases between the two ends. The CDR3 is made up of 14 amino acids. Here the CDR3 DNA reads TGTGCCAGCAGCCTCGACAGCTCCTACAATGAGCAGTTCTTC. Amino acid sequence: CASSLDSSYNEQFF.

This rearrangement joins TRBV2 to TRBJ1-1, with TRBD1 identical over 8 bases. The CDR3 spans 14 residues. J gave up 5 bases and V 5 bases, and 7 bases lay outside the gene matches. Germline-derived CDR1 and CDR2 are SNHLY and FYNNEI. DNA of the CDR3: TGTGCCAGCAGTTGGCGGACAGGGCGGACTGAAGCTTTCTTT. Translation gives CASSWRTGRTEAFF.

This clone showed up just once. The junction and the germline gene differ at one end; a read error may be behind it. This chain links TRBV7-7 with TRBJ2-3; D possibly corresponds to TRBD2 (5 bases). The CDR3 is made up of 18 amino acids. Germline-derived CDR1 and CDR2 are SSHAT and FNYEAQ (reference sequence). CDR3 protein: CASSLRENKATSTDTQYF. Here the CDR3 DNA reads TGTGCTAGCAGCTTAAGGGAGAACAAGGCGACTAGCACAGATACGCAGTATTTT.

V gene TRBV28 combines with J gene TRBJ2-7; 8 nucleotides match TRBD1. CDR1 is MDHEN, CDR2 SYDVKM, per germline. The CDR3 extends over 14 amino acids. V lost 8 bases to trimming and J lost 5 bases; unmatched junction nucleotides: 11. The CDR3 sequence: CASPPPGGFDEQYF. In DNA form, the CDR3 reads TGTGCCAGCCCCCCCCCAGGGGGCTTCGACGAGCAGTACTTC.

About this clone itself: Other DNA variants within this sample encode the same CDR3. V and J are TRBV7-6 and TRBJ1-1, with D maybe TRBD1 (5 bases). Per germline, CDR1 SGHVS and CDR2 FNYEAQ. The CDR3 totals 13 residues. V was cut by 5 bases and J by 2 bases, with 9 bases left in between. The CDR3 sequence is CASSLQENTEAFF. CDR3 DNA: TGTGCCAGCAGCCTACAGGAAAACACTGAAGCTTTCTTT.

In regard to this clone: At the DNA level, this CDR3 is encoded by other sequences in the same sample as well. V usage is TRBV6-5 and J usage is TRBJ1-6; D is unresolved. Germline assignment: CDR1 MNHEY and CDR2 SVGAGI. The germline V and J ends were trimmed by 2 bases and 0 bases, with 8 bases remaining between them. The CDR3 has 16 residues. The CDR3 DNA is TGTGCCAGCAGTTACGTGGGTAGCTCCTATAATTCACCCCTCCACTTT. It is translated as CASSYVGSSYNSPLHF.

The chain employs TRBV7-9 and TRBJ2-2; the D gene is possibly TRBD1 (6 bases). Trimming shortened V by 1 base and J by 6 bases, and 15 bases separated the two germline ends. The CDR3 length is 16 residues. Germline-derived CDR1 and CDR2 are SEHNR and FQNEAQ (reference sequence). The CDR3 nucleotides read TGTGCCAGCAGCTTAGGCGGTACAGGGAGCTCCGGGGAGCTGTTTTTT. Its protein is CASSLGGTGSSGELFF.

The rearrangement uses TRBV29-1 and TRBJ1-1; D is unresolved. Trimming stripped 0 bases from V and 1 base from J, with 6 bases between. The CDR3 consists of 13 residues. The germline V gene has CDR1 SQVTM and CDR2 ANQGSEA. The CDR3 coding sequence is TGCAGCGTTGAAGATCCCGGGAACACTGAAGCTTTCTTT. Encoded protein: CSVEDPGNTEAFF.

V and J are TRBV6-6 and TRBJ2-5; 7 nucleotides agree with TRBD1. This CDR3 region has 15 residues. J lost 2 bases, V lost 5 bases, and 8 bases had no gene match. Germline V lookup: CDR1 MNHNY, CDR2 SVGAGI (reference sequence). The CDR3 protein is CASSRGQTTQETQYF. The CDR3, as DNA: TGTGCCAGCAGTAGGGGACAGACGACACAAGAGACCCAGTACTTC.

Only a few counts were recorded for this clone. The chain employs TRBV4-1 and TRBJ1-6; D is uncertain. CDR3 length: 17 amino acids. V was shortened by 4 bases and J by 7 bases, with 20 bases between the two germline ends. Looked up from germline, CDR1 is MGHRA and CDR2 is YSYEKL. CDR3 region: CASSPEGGGPTNSPLHF. CDR3 nucleotides: TGCGCCAGCAGCCCGGAGGGAGGTGGACCGACGAATTCACCCCTCCACTTT.

The CDR3 protein is CASSPITAGFSYNSPLHF. In nucleotides, the CDR3 is TGTGCCAGCAGCCCTATAACAGCGGGGTTTTCATATAATTCACCCCTCCACTTT. This chain uses TRBV27 with TRBJ1-6, with D hard to call. The V end was cut by 6 bases, the J end by 4 bases, with 22 bases between. Germline V CDR1 and CDR2: MNHEY, SMNVEV (reference sequence). The CDR3 loop spans 18 amino acids.

This chain uses TRBV7-2 with TRBJ2-7, with TRBD2 matching over 8 bases. V shed 1 base and J 5 bases; nucleotides not matched to a gene: 7. CDR1 is SGHTA, CDR2 FQGNSA, per germline. The CDR3 extends over 15 amino acids. DNA for the CDR3: TGTGCCAGCAGCTTAGGACGGGGGGGTGGAGACGAGCAGTACTTC. It specifies CASSLGRGGGDEQYF.

This clone was detected only once. The chain is built from TRBV23-1 and TRBJ1-1; D is unclear. TRBV23-1 is flagged as an ORF with uncertain function. The V end lost 0 bases, the J end lost 0 bases, and 11 bases lay between the germline ends. The CDR3 is 16 residues long. CDR3 loop: CASSQSAANMNTEAFF. CDR3 nucleotide sequence: TGCGCCAGCAGTCAATCGGCGGCTAACATGAACACTGAAGCTTTCTTT.

This sequence joins TRBV28 and TRBJ2-1, with unresolved D. Germline V gene sequence: CDR1 MDHEN, CDR2 SYDVKM. The CDR3 is 15 residues long. The V and J ends lost 6 bases and 3 bases respectively, with 15 bases between them. CDR3 protein: CASSFGWRFYNEQFF. CDR3 nucleotides: TGTGCCAGCAGCTTCGGTTGGCGGTTCTACAATGAGCAGTTCTTC.

The chain carries TRBV9 and TRBJ2-7; D remains ambiguous. The CDR3 runs 15 residues. The V gene's germline CDR1 is SGDLS and CDR2 YYNGEE. The germline V and J ends were trimmed by 0 bases and 5 bases, with 15 bases remaining between them. For the CDR3, the DNA is TGTGCCAGCAGCGTAGGAGGCACGGGTATCCACGAGCAGTACTTC. Translating it yields CASSVGGTGIHEQYF.

V is TRBV2 and J is TRBJ2-1; perhaps TRBD2 as D (7 bases). The CDR3 has 15 residues. CDR1 and CDR2 (germline): SNHLY, FYNNEI. V was trimmed by 10 bases and J by 5 bases, leaving 21 bases between them. Written as DNA, the CDR3 is TGTGCCACCGAGTCCAAAGGGGGAGGGAACAATGAGCAGTTCTTC. This gives the protein CATESKGGGNNEQFF.

The rearrangement uses TRBV6-5 and TRBJ2-3; either TRBD1 or TRBD2 may fit D (5 bases each). Trimming cost V 4 bases and J 1 base, with 15 bases left between them. This CDR3 comprises 16 residues. Germline V gene lookup returns CDR1 MNHEY and CDR2 SVGAGI. The CDR3 DNA is TGTGCCAGCAGTTCCAGGACCGTGGGGGGCACAGATACGCAGTATTTT. Translating gives CASSSRTVGGTDTQYF.

This clone was observed once. The chain is built from TRBV11-3 and TRBJ2-1, with D unresolved. Trimming cost V 0 bases and J 9 bases, with 12 bases left between them. Germline CDR1 reads SGHNT; CDR2 reads YENEEA. The CDR3 sequence is 14 residues long. Here the CDR3 reads CASSLDLNTGEQFF. The CDR3 DNA follows: TGTGCCAGCAGCTTAGATCTAAATACCGGTGAGCAGTTCTTC.

The rearrangement uses TRBV18 and TRBJ2-5; 11 bases map to TRBD2. The junction had 8 bases not matched to a gene; V was cut back by 3 bases and J by 5 bases. The germline CDR1 and CDR2 sequences are KGHSH and LQKENI. The CDR3 length is 16 residues. CDR3 nucleotides: TGTGCCAGCTCACCCCAGACTAGCGGGGTAGGGGAGACCCAGTACTTC. It codes for CASSPQTSGVGETQYF.

This clone was seen only once. The chain recombines TRBV18 with TRBJ1-1, with a tentative D call TRBD1 (6 bases). Trimming pared 3 bases from V and 1 base from J, leaving 18 bases between. Germline values: CDR1 KGHSH, CDR2 LQKENI. The CDR3 covers 17 residues. The CDR3 loop is CASSPFPLGRGNTEAFF. The DNA of the CDR3 is TGTGCCAGCTCACCTTTTCCTTTGGGCAGGGGGAACACTGAAGCTTTCTTT.